Presented here are 10 T cell receptor beta chains from one specimen sequenced in a study of blood T cell repertoires in COVID-19. Clones were read by immunoSEQ multiplex PCR, and TCRdb kept only the in-frame ones, dropping some. The data hold some 300,000 clones, with approximately 86% observed a single time. The source material was peripheral blood. These receptors all stem from a man aged 18 to 29 with active or convalescent COVID-19.

This sequence joins TRBV20-1 and TRBJ1-2, with a tentative D call TRBD1 (5 bases). Germline V gives CDR1 DFQATT, CDR2 SNEGSKA (reference sequence). This CDR3 contains 11 residues. CDR3 nucleotides: TGCGGTCTAGACAGCTACTATGGCTACACCTTC. Translation: CGLDSYYGYTF.

Note on this clone: In the same sample, other DNA sequences code for this CDR3. This chain connects TRBV4-1 to TRBJ1-1, with D maybe TRBD1 (5 bases). V lost 0 bases and J lost 4, with 9 bases in between. The CDR3 sequence is 14 residues long. Germline V gene lookup returns CDR1 MGHRA and CDR2 YSYEKL. The CDR3 coding sequence is TGCGCCAGCAGCCAAGATCGGGGGAGCACTGAAGCTTTCTTT. This gives the protein CASSQDRGSTEAFF.

The V and J genes are TRBV4-3 and TRBJ1-5; no definite D call. The CDR3 length is 16 residues. Germline V gene data show CDR1 as LGHNA and CDR2 as YSLEER. Trimming shortened V by 0 bases and J by 0 bases, and 9 bases separated the two germline ends. CDR3 nucleotide sequence: TGCGCCAGCAGCCAAGATTTACAGTATAGCAATCAGCCCCAGCATTTT. It encodes CASSQDLQYSNQPQHF.

The chain couples TRBV19 to TRBJ1-5, with 7 bases identical to TRBD1. The CDR3 consists of 14 residues. Germline assignment: CDR1 LNHDA and CDR2 SQIVND (reference sequence). Trimming removed 1 base from V and 6 bases from J; junction bases left unmatched: 3. The CDR3 region is CASSIGGQRQPQHF. For the CDR3, the DNA is TGTGCCAGTAGTATAGGGGGACAGCGTCAGCCCCAGCATTTT.

This clone was detected only once. The gene calls are TRBV7-8 and TRBJ1-2; D may be TRBD1 (5 bases). From germline, CDR1 is SGHVS and CDR2 FQNEAQ. Trimming removed 0 bases at V and 8 bases at J, with 22 bases between. There are 17 residues in the CDR3. CDR3 amino acids: CASSLAAGTGGGKGYTF. For the CDR3, the DNA is TGTGCCAGCAGCTTAGCAGCCGGGACTGGGGGAGGGAAGGGCTACACCTTC.

This sequence joins TRBV10-3 and TRBJ2-7; 8 bases are shared with TRBD2. CDR1 is ENHRY, CDR2 SYGVKD, per germline. CDR3 length: 14 amino acids. The junction had 3 bases not matched to a gene; V was cut back by 4 bases and J by 1 base. This chain's CDR3 is CAISVTSGSYEQYF. The CDR3 DNA is TGTGCCATCAGTGTAACTAGCGGTTCCTACGAGCAGTACTTC.

This sequence joins TRBV5-1 and TRBJ1-1; weak D call: TRBD1 (5 bases). V lost 0 bases, J lost 1 base, and 10 bases lay in between. The CDR3 loop spans 15 amino acids. CDR1 is SGHRS, CDR2 YFSETQ, per germline. This CDR3 is CASSLVRGRNTEAFF. CDR3 nucleotide sequence: TGCGCCAGCAGCTTGGTGCGGGGCCGGAACACTGAAGCTTTCTTT.

The rearrangement links TRBV24-1 to TRBJ1-1, with 9 bases identical to TRBD1. The J segment lost 3 bases and the V segment lost 2 bases, leaving 3 bases of the junction unmatched. Per the germline V gene, CDR1 is KGHDR and CDR2 is SFDVKD. The CDR3 contains 15 residues. This CDR3 is CATSDSRQGDTEAFF. The CDR3 DNA reads as TGTGCCACCAGTGATTCACGACAGGGGGACACTGAAGCTTTCTTT.

The rearrangement links TRBV24-1 to TRBJ1-2; D not resolved. The V gene's germline CDR1 is KGHDR and CDR2 SFDVKD. V lost 4 bases and J lost 5, with 7 bases in between. This CDR3 has 12 residues. CDR3 region: CATSEGRYGYTF. CDR3 in DNA: TGTGCCACCAGTGAGGGGAGATATGGCTACACCTTC.

This rearrangement joins TRBV5-6 to TRBJ1-1, with D possibly matching TRBD1 (6 bases). Germline V gene lookup returns CDR1 SGHDT and CDR2 YYEEEE. Trimming took 4 bases from V and 12 from J, leaving 22 bases between them. This CDR3 region has 14 residues. The CDR3 region has the DNA TGTGCCAGCAGCCGACAGGACGGAACACTGAAGCCTTTCTTT. This codes for CASSRQDGTLKPFF.